This T cell receptor beta chain was sequenced for a study of blood T cell repertoires in COVID-19. The wider study: The origin of the acute and convalescent COVID-19 samples was the United States, Italy and Spain. T cells, B-cell-depleted T cells, or PBMCs provided the cDNA or gDNA that served as material.

Participants were aged roughly 18 to 90 years, lived in roughly 25 US areas, and enrolled virtually. Per the original methods: Reference gene primer amplification gave nucleated cell count estimates. Libraries were prepared by immunoSEQ multiplex PCR; TCRdb keeps only in-frame clonotypes and omits some of them. V and J calls and clone size are those listed in that table; D and trimming were worked out from the DNA. The sample yields approximately 230,000 clones, 85% to 90% seen once. This CDR3 has 13 residues. The V and J ends lost 8 bases and 0 bases, in that order; junction bases with no gene match: 2. The germline CDR1 and CDR2 sequences are SNHLY and FYNNEI. This clone turned up a few times.

The sequencing input was PBMCs or T cells enriched from blood (not recorded which). This TCR was recovered from a man aged 40-49 years who had recovered from COVID-19. V gene TRBV2 combines with J gene TRBJ2-3, with 7 bases lining up with TRBD1. CDR3 DNA sequence: TGTGCCAGCGGACAGGAGAGCACAGATACGCAGTATTTT. It specifies CASGQESTDTQYF.